These 20 T cell receptor beta chains originate from one sample sequenced in a study of shared clonotypes between healthy human individuals. The data were produced by immunoSEQ multiplex PCR, yet TCRdb's version contains in-frame clones alone and is incomplete. The table shows roughly 200,000 clones, with around 63% occurring only once. The sample comprised memory CD4+ T cells sorted from blood. Sample subset: CD45RA-negative fraction. Receptor source: a man aged 30 to 39 in good health.

The chain joins TRBV7-8 to TRBJ1-3, with TRBD1 matching 7 bases. This CDR3 is 16 amino acids long. The germline CDR1 and CDR2 sequences are SGHVS and FQNEAQ. V lost 5 bases to trimming and J lost 0 bases; unmatched junction nucleotides: 7. Here the CDR3 DNA reads TGTGCCAGCAGCCTAGGGACAGCGTTCTCTGGAAACACCATATATTTT. Residues: CASSLGTAFSGNTIYF.

V gene TRBV20-1 combines with J gene TRBJ2-7; D uncertain. The CDR3 is 10 residues long. Trimming removed 5 bases from V and 3 bases from J, with 5 bases in between. Germline V gene lookup returns CDR1 DFQATT and CDR2 SNEGSKA (reference sequence). The CDR3 spells CSAQNYEQYF. The DNA for the CDR3 is TGCAGTGCTCAGAACTACGAGCAGTACTTC.

This clone has only a few counts. The chain carries TRBV5-1 and TRBJ1-2, with D uncertain. This CDR3 has 13 residues. V dropped 4 bases and J dropped 0 bases, with 7 bases sitting between them. From germline, CDR1 is SGHRS and CDR2 YFSETQ. CDR3: CASSLTPNYGYTF. The CDR3 nucleotides are TGCGCCAGCAGCCTGACACCTAACTATGGCTACACCTTC.

The V and J genes are TRBV10-3 and TRBJ1-2, with D possibly TRBD1 on 5 matching bases. The V and J ends lost 0 bases and 2 bases respectively, with 13 bases between them. From germline, CDR1 is ENHRY and CDR2 SYGVKD. This CDR3 contains 16 residues. In DNA, the CDR3 is TGTGCCATCAGTGAGTCCCGGGGACCCCAGAACTATGGCTACACCTTC. It specifies CAISESRGPQNYGYTF.

The J gene is TRBJ2-5, the V gene TRBV6-1; 8 nucleotides agree with TRBD2. This CDR3 is 16 amino acids long. J was trimmed by 3 bases and V by 2 bases; bases with no gene match: 8. Looked up from germline, CDR1 is MNHNS and CDR2 is SASEGT. In nucleotides, the CDR3 is TGTGCCAGCAGTGAACCCGGACTAGCTGAAAAAGAGACCCAGTACTTC. It yields the protein CASSEPGLAEKETQYF.

This clone came up many times. The V call is TRBV20-1, the J call TRBJ2-7; D possibly corresponds to TRBD2 (5 bases). Germline V lookup: CDR1 DFQATT, CDR2 SNEGSKA (reference sequence). The CDR3 loop spans 11 amino acids. V was shortened by 5 bases and J by 4 bases, with 9 bases between the two germline ends. CDR3 protein: CSAQEDYEQYF. For the CDR3, the DNA is TGCAGTGCTCAGGAGGATTACGAGCAGTACTTC.

V usage is TRBV5-5 and J usage is TRBJ2-3, with D unresolved. This CDR3 has 13 residues. Deletions cut 0 bases from V and 2 bases from J, with 4 bases between. In germline, CDR1 is SGHKS, CDR2 YYEKEE (reference sequence). The CDR3 region has the DNA TGTGCCAGCAGCTTGGCTTCCACAGATACGCAGTATTTT. This encodes CASSLASTDTQYF. The full variable domain, with the rest looked up from reference TRBV5-5 and TRBJ2-3, is DAGVTQSPTHLIKTRGQQVTLRCSPISGHKSVSWYQQVLGQGPQFIFQYYEKEERGRGNFPDRFSARQFPNYSSELNVNALLLGDSALYLCASSLASTDTQYFGPGTRLTVL.

This sequence joins TRBV7-6 and TRBJ2-1; 8 bases match TRBD1. Germline-derived CDR1 and CDR2 are SGHVS and FNYEAQ. This CDR3 is built from 15 residues. V lost 1 base, J lost 8 bases, and 7 bases stayed unmatched. The CDR3 coding sequence is TGTGCCAGCAGCTTAGGTTGGCAGGGGGCTTATGAGCAGTTCTTC. Its protein product is CASSLGWQGAYEQFF.

The gene calls are TRBV11-3 and TRBJ2-1, with D possibly matching TRBD2 (5 bases). Germline CDR1 reads SGHNT; CDR2 reads YENEEA. Deletions cut 3 bases from V and 8 bases from J, with 17 bases between. CDR3 length equals 15 residues. Here the CDR3 reads CASSLARTPTHEQFF. CDR3 DNA sequence: TGTGCCAGCAGCTTGGCCAGGACTCCGACGCATGAGCAGTTCTTC.

CDR3 bases: TGTGCCAGCAGTGAACTAGGACAGGGCGACGAAAAACTGTTTTTT. It codes for CASSELGQGDEKLFF. The rearrangement links TRBV2 to TRBJ1-4; 8 nucleotides line up with TRBD1. The length of the CDR3 is 15 residues. V lost 2 bases to trimming and J lost 8 bases; unmatched junction nucleotides: 7. Germline CDR1 reads SNHLY; CDR2 reads FYNNEI.

This clone was detected once. V usage is TRBV5-1 and J usage is TRBJ2-5; 8 nucleotides align to TRBD1. The CDR3 consists of 15 residues. J gave up 2 bases and V 2 bases, and 5 bases lay outside the gene matches. Germline CDR1 and CDR2: SGHRS and YFSETQ. CDR3 sequence: CASSFGGTGQETQYF. CDR3 bases: TGCGCCAGCAGCTTTGGGGGGACAGGACAAGAGACCCAGTACTTC.

This clone was detected a few times. The chain uses TRBV5-4 and TRBJ2-7; 9 nucleotides match TRBD1. The CDR3 sequence is 16 residues long. CDR1 and CDR2 (germline): SGHNT, YYREEE (reference sequence). Trimming removed 4 bases from V and 0 bases from J; junction bases left unmatched: 8. CDR3 in amino acids: CASSALDRGSSYEQYF. The CDR3 nucleotides read TGTGCCAGCAGCGCCTTGGACAGGGGAAGCTCCTACGAGCAGTACTTC.

This chain uses TRBV29-1 with TRBJ2-1; 11 nucleotides line up with TRBD2. The CDR3 loop spans 14 amino acids. Germline CDR1 SQVTM, CDR2 ANQGSEA. J was trimmed by 4 bases and V by 6 bases; bases with no gene match: 5. CDR3 protein: CSVRLAGLYNEQFF. The CDR3 DNA sequence: TGCAGCGTCCGACTAGCGGGATTGTACAATGAGCAGTTCTTC.

The V and J genes are TRBV5-1 and TRBJ2-1; D is possibly TRBD1 (5 bases). Per the germline V gene, CDR1 is SGHRS and CDR2 is YFSETQ. The V end lost 0 bases, the J end lost 6 bases, and 10 bases lay between the germline ends. CDR3 length equals 14 residues. CDR3 residues: CASSLGQGFNEQFF. The CDR3 bases are TGCGCCAGCAGCTTGGGGCAGGGTTTCAATGAGCAGTTCTTC.

This clone was detected once. V gene TRBV5-1 combines with J gene TRBJ2-7; D is perhaps TRBD2 (5 bases). Trimming shortened V by 0 bases and J by 0 bases, and 10 bases separated the two germline ends. The CDR3 totals 15 residues. From germline, CDR1 is SGHRS and CDR2 YFSETQ. CDR3 loop: CASSLGTGSSYEQYF. Here the CDR3 DNA reads TGCGCCAGCAGCTTGGGGACGGGAAGCTCCTACGAGCAGTACTTC.

The V call is TRBV11-3, the J call TRBJ2-3, with 9 bases lining up with TRBD1. The V gene's germline CDR1 is SGHNT and CDR2 YENEEA. The V gene end was trimmed by 1 base and the J gene end by 2 bases; junction bases not matched to a gene: 4. The CDR3 extends over 16 amino acids. CDR3 in DNA: TGTGCCAGCAGCTTAGGGACAGGGGCGAACACAGATACGCAGTATTTT. Protein: CASSLGTGANTDTQYF.

V and J are TRBV9 and TRBJ2-3, with D tentatively TRBD2 (6 bases). V was shortened by 0 bases and J by 12 bases, with 23 bases between the two germline ends. The CDR3 extends over 16 amino acids. CDR1 is SGDLS and CDR2 is YYNGEE in the germline V gene. CDR3 loop: CASSVGSSVGTTIQYF. The DNA for the CDR3 is TGTGCCAGCAGCGTAGGGTCTAGCGTGGGCACCACCATTCAGTATTTT.

This clone came up many times. V is TRBV7-8 and J is TRBJ2-1; possibly TRBD2 for D (6 bases). This CDR3 comprises 15 residues. CDR1 and CDR2 (germline): SGHVS, FQNEAQ. The V end was cut by 6 bases, the J end by 5 bases, with 17 bases between. The CDR3 region has the DNA TGTGCCAGCAGGCGGGACGCCCGTCGGGACAATGAGCAGTTCTTC. Its protein is CASRRDARRDNEQFF.

The chain couples TRBV28 to TRBJ2-3, with 7 bases aligning to TRBD1. V lost 4 bases and J lost 5; bases outside the gene matches: 9. Germline loops: CDR1 MDHEN, CDR2 SYDVKM. There are 15 residues in the CDR3. DNA for the CDR3: TGTGCCAGCAGTTCCAACTACAGGGGATTAGATACGCAGTATTTT. Protein product: CASSSNYRGLDTQYF.

The chain employs TRBV5-1 and TRBJ2-5; 8 bases agree with TRBD1. Germline loops: CDR1 SGHRS, CDR2 YFSETQ. There are 17 residues in the CDR3. V shed 2 bases and J 5 bases; nucleotides not matched to a gene: 14. CDR3 DNA: TGCGCCAGCAGCTTCTTAGGACAGGGTAATTCATTGGAGACCCAGTACTTC. This encodes CASSFLGQGNSLETQYF.